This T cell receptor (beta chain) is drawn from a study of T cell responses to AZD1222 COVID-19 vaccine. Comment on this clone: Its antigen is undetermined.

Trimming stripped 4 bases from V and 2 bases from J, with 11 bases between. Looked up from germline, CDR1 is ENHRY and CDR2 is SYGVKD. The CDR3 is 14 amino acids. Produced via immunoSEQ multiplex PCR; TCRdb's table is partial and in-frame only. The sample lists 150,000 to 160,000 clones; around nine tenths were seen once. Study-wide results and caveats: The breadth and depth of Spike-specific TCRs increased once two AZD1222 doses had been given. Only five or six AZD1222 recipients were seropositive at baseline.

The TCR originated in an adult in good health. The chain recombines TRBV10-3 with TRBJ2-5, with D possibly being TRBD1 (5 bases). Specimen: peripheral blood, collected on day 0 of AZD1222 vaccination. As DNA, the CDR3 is TGTGCCATCAGTGGGGGCTTACCTCAAGAGACCCAGTACTTC. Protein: CAISGGLPQETQYF.